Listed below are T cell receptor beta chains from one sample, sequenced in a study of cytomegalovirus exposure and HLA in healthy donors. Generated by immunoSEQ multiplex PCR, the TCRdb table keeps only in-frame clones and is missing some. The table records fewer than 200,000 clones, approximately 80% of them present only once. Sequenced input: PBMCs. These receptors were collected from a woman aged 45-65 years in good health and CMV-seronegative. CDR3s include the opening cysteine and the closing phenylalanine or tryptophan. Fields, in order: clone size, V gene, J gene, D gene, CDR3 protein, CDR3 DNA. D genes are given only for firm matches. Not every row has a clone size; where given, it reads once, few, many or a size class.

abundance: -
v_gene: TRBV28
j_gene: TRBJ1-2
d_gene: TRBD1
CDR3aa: CASKPGTGTAYGYTF
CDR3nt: TGTGCCAGCAAACCCGGGACCGGGACAGCCTATGGCTACACCTTC

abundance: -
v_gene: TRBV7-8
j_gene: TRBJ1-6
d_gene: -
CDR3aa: CASSFQDNSPLHF
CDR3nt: TGTGCCAGCAGCTTTCAGGATAATTCACCCCTCCACTTT

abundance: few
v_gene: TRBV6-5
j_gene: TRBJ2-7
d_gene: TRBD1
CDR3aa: CASRTGTGLSHEQYF
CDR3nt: TGTGCCAGCAGGACCGGGACAGGACTATCCCACGAGCAGTACTTC

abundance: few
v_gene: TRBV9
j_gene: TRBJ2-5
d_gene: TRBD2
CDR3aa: CASSVAASGTHETQYF
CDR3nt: TGTGCCAGCAGCGTGGCGGCTAGCGGGACACATGAGACCCAGTACTTC

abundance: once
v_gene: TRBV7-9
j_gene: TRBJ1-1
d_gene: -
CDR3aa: CASSPRRDNTEAFF
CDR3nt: TGTGCCAGCAGCCCCCGTCGAGATAACACTGAAGCTTTCTTT

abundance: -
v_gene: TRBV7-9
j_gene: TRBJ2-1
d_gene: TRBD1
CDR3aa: CASSFLGTGSSEQFF
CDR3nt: TGTGCCAGCAGCTTTTTGGGGACAGGGTCCAGTGAGCAGTTCTTC

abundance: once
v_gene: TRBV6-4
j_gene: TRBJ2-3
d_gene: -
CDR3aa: CASSQGATDTQYF
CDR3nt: TGTGCCAGCAGTCAGGGCGCCACAGATACGCAGTATTTT

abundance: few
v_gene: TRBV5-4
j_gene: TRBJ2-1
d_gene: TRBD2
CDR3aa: CASSLGLAGGTYNEQFF
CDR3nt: TGTGCCAGCAGCTTGGGACTAGCGGGGGGAACCTACAATGAGCAGTTCTTC

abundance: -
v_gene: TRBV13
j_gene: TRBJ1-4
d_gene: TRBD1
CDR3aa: CASSSTPTGLNEKLFF
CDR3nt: TGTGCCAGCAGCTCCACCCCGACAGGGCTAAATGAAAAACTGTTTTTT

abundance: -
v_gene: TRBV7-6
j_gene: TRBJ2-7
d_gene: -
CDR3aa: CASSLLDSEQYF
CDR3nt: TGTGCCAGCAGCTTATTGGACAGCGAGCAGTACTTC

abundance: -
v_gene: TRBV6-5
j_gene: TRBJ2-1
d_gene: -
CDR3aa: CASSYGLGGRNEQFF
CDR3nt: TGTGCCAGCAGTTACGGACTAGGGGGACGCAATGAGCAGTTCTTC

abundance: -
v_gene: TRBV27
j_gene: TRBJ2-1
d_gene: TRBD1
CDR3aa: CASSSTRQGHYNEQFF
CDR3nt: TGTGCCAGCAGTTCCACCCGACAGGGCCACTACAATGAGCAGTTCTTC

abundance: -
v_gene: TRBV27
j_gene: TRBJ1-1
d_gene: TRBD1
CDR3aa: CASSGWDRPNTEAFF
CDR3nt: TGTGCCAGCAGTGGTTGGGACAGACCGAACACTGAAGCTTTCTTT

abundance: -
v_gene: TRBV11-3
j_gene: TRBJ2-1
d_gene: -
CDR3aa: CASSLPAGGQFF
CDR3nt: TGTGCCAGCAGCTTACCCGCCGGGGGACAGTTCTTC

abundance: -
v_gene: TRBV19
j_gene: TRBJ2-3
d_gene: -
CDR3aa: CASRLSGDTQYF
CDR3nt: TGTGCCAGTAGGCTCAGTGGCGATACGCAGTATTTT

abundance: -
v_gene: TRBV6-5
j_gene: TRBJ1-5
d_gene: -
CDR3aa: CASSQGRHQPQHF
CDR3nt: TGTGCCAGCAGTCAGGGTAGACATCAGCCCCAGCATTTT